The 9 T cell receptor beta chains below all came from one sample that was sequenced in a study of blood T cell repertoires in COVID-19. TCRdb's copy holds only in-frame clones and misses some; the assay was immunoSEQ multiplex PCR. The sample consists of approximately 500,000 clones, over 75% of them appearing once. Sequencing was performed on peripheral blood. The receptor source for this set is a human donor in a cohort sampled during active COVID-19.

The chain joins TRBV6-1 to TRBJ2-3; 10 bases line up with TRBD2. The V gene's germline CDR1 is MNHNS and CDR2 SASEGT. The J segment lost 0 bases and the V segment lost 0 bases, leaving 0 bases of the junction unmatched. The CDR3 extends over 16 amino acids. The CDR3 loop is CASSEATSGSTDTQYF. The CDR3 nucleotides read TGTGCCAGCAGTGAAGCGACTAGCGGGAGCACAGATACGCAGTATTTT.

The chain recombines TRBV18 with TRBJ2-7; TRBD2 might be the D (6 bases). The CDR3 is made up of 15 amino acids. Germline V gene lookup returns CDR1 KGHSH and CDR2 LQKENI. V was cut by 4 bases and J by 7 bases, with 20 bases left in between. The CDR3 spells CASSRGDPGVGEQYF. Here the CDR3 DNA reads TGTGCCAGCTCACGGGGGGACCCGGGGGTAGGTGAGCAGTACTTC.

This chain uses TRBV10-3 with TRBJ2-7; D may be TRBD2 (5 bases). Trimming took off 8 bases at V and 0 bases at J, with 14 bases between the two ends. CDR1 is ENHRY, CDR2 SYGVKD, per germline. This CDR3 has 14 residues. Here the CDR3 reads CAIRAAGSSYEQYF. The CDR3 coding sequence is TGTGCCATCCGTGCGGCGGGCAGCTCCTACGAGCAGTACTTC.

The CDR3 protein is CASSPALIGETQYF. The CDR3 nucleotides read TGTGCCAGCAGCCCTGCCTTGATCGGGGAGACCCAGTACTTC. The chain links TRBV14 to TRBJ2-5; D is unclear. Trimming took 4 bases from V and 5 from J, leaving 14 bases between them. Germline V gene data show CDR1 as SGHDN and CDR2 as FVKESK. The CDR3 is 14 amino acids.

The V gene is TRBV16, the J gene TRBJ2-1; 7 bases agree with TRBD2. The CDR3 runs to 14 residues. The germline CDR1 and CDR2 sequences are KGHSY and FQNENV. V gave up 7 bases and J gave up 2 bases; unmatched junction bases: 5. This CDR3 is CASTPGTTYNEQFF. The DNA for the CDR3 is TGTGCCAGCACCCCCGGGACTACCTACAATGAGCAGTTCTTC.

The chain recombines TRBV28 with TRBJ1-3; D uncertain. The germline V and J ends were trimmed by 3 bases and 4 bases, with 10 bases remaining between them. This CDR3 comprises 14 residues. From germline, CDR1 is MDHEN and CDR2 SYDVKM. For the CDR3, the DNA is TGTGCCAGCAGTTTGCAGGCAATCGGAAACACCATATATTTT. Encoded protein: CASSLQAIGNTIYF.

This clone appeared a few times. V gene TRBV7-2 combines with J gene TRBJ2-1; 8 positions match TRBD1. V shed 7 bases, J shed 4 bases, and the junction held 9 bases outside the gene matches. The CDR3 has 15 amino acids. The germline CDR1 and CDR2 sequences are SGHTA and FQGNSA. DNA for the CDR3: TGTGCCAGCAACCTACAGGGGGAAAGGTACAATGAGCAGTTCTTC. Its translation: CASNLQGERYNEQFF. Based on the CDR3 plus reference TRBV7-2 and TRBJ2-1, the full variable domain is GAGVSQSPSNKVTEKGKDVELRCDPISGHTALYWYRQSLGQGLEFLIYFQGNSAPDKSGLPSDRFSAERTGGSVSTLTIQRTQQEDSAVYLCASNLQGERYNEQFFGPGTRLTVL.

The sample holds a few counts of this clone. For the CDR3, the DNA is TGTGCCAGCAGCTTAGTTACGATCGGCTCCTACGAGCAGTACTTC. It yields the protein CASSLVTIGSYEQYF. The gene calls are TRBV7-2 and TRBJ2-7; no definite D call. The CDR3 contains 15 residues. Looked up from germline, CDR1 is SGHTA and CDR2 is FQGNSA. With 1 base removed from V and 0 bases from J, the gap between germline ends came to 10 bases.

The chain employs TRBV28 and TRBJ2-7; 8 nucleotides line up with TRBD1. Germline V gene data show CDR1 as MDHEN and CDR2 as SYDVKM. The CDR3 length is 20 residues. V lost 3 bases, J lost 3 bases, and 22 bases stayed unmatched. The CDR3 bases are TGTGCCAGCAGTTTTGGGTTATGGACAGGGACGGGTCAATCCAGCTACGAGCAGTACTTC. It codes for CASSFGLWTGTGQSSYEQYF.